The T cell receptor beta chain under discussion was sequenced for a study of blood T cell repertoires in COVID-19. At the level of the study: Samples taken during acute and convalescent COVID-19 were collected in the United States, Italy and Spain. PBMCs, B-cell-depleted T cells, or T cells were the source of the cDNA or gDNA that made up the material.

This clone was picked up a small number of times. At one boundary the junction diverges from the germline segment, which might be a read error. Under the authors' procedure: Amplifying reference gene primers gave estimates of nucleated cell counts. Profiling relied on immunoSEQ multiplex PCR, and the TCRdb table lists in-frame clones only, not all of them. V and J calls and clone size follow that table, whereas D and trimming were derived from the DNA. The profile shows 150,000 to 200,000 clones, over 75% of them singletons. Germline V gene sequence: CDR1 LGHDT, CDR2 YNNKEL (reference sequence). The CDR3 is made up of 13 amino acids.

Source material: peripheral blood. V gene TRBV3-1 (or the pseudogene TRBV3-2) combines with J gene TRBJ1-1; tentative D call: TRBD1 (5 bases). The TCR comes from a middle-aged man with active or convalescent COVID-19. The CDR3 sequence: CASSARQNAEAFF. The CDR3 DNA sequence: TGTGCCAGCAGCGCCCGACAGAACGCTGAAGCTTTCTTT.